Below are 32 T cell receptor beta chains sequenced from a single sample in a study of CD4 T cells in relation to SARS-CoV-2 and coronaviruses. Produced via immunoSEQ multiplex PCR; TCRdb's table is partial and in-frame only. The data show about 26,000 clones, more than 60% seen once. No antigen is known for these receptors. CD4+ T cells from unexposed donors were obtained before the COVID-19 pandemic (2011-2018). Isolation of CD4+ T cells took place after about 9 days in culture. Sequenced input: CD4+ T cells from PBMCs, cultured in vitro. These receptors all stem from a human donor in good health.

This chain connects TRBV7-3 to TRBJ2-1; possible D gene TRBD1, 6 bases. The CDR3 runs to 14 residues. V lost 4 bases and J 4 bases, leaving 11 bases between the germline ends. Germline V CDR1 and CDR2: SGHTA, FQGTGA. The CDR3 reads CASSSDSLYNEQFF. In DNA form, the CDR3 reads TGTGCCAGCAGCTCGGACAGTCTATACAATGAGCAGTTCTTC.

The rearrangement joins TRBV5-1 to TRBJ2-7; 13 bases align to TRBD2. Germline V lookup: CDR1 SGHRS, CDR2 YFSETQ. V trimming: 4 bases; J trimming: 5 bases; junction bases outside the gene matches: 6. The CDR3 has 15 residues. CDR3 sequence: CASSRTSGSLHEQYF. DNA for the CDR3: TGCGCCAGCAGCAGGACTAGCGGGAGCCTCCACGAGCAGTACTTC.

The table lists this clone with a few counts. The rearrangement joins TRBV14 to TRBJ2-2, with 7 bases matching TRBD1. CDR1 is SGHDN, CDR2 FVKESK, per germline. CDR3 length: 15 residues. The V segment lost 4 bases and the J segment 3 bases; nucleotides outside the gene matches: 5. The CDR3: CASSPPGQYTGELFF. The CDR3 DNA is TGTGCCAGCAGCCCACCGGGACAGTACACCGGGGAGCTGTTTTTT.

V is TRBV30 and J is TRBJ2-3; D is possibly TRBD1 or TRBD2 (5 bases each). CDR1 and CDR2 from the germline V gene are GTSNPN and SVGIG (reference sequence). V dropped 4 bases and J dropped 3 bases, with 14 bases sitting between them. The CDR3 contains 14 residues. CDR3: CAWTRGYRTDTQYF. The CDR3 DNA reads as TGTGCCTGGACCCGGGGCTATAGGACAGATACGCAGTATTTT.

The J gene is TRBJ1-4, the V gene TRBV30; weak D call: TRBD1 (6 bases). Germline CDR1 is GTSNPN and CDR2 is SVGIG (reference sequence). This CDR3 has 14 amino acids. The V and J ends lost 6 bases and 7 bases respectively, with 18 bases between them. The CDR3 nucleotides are TGTGCCTGTTCTGTGGGGGGGACAAGTGAAAAACTGTTTTTT. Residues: CACSVGGTSEKLFF.

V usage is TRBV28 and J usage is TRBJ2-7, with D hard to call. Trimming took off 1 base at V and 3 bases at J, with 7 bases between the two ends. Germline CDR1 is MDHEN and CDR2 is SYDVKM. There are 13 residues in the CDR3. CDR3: CASSLLPDYEQYF. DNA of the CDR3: TGTGCCAGCAGTTTATTGCCAGACTACGAGCAGTACTTC.

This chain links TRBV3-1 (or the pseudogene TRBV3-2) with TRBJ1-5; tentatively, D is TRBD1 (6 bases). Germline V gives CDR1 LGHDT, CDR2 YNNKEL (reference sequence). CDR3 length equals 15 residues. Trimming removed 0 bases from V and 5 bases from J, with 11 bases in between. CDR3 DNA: TGTGCCAGCAGCCAAGAACAGGGCTGGGATCAGCCCCAGCATTTT. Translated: CASSQEQGWDQPQHF.

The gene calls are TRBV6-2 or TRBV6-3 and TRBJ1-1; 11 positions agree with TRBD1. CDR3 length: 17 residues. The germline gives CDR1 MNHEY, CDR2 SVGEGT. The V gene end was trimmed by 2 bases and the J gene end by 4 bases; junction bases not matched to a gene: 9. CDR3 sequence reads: CASSYGGTGGYGTEAFF. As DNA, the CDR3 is TGTGCCAGCAGTTACGGAGGGACAGGGGGTTATGGCACTGAAGCTTTCTTT.

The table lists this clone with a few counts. CDR3: CASSSELGEAFF. The CDR3 region has the DNA TGTGCCAGCAGCTCCGAGTTGGGTGAAGCTTTCTTT. This chain joins TRBV6-5 and TRBJ1-1, with D uncertain. The CDR3 runs to 12 residues. V lost 6 bases to trimming and J lost 7 bases, with 12 bases between them. CDR1 MNHEY and CDR2 SVGAGI come from the germline V gene.

The CDR3 region is CSVQSGDRNSPLHF. CDR3 nucleotides: TGCAGCGTTCAGTCGGGGGACAGGAATTCACCCCTCCACTTT. The rearrangement uses TRBV29-1 and TRBJ1-6; 8 nucleotides agree with TRBD1. Germline V gene lookup returns CDR1 SQVTM and CDR2 ANQGSEA. The CDR3 has 14 residues. J lost 7 bases, V lost 5 bases, and 7 bases had no gene match.

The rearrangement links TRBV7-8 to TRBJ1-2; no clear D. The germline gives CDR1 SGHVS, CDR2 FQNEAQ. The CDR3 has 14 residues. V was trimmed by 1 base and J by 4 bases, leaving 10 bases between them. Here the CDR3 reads CASSLVPAVYGYTF. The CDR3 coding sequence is TGTGCCAGCAGCTTAGTCCCGGCGGTCTATGGCTACACCTTC. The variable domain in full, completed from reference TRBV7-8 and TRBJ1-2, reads GAGVSQSPRYKVAKRGQDVALRCDPISGHVSLFWYQQALGQGPEFLTYFQNEAQLDKSGLPSDRFFAERPEGSVSTLKIQRTQQEDSAVYLCASSLVPAVYGYTFGSGTRLTVV.

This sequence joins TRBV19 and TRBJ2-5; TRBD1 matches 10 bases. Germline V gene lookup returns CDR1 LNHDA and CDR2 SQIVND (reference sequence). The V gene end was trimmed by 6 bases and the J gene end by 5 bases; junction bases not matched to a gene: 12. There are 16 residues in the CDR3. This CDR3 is CASSQGGDRGWETQYF. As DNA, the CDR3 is TGTGCCAGTAGCCAGGGTGGGGACAGGGGTTGGGAGACCCAGTACTTC.

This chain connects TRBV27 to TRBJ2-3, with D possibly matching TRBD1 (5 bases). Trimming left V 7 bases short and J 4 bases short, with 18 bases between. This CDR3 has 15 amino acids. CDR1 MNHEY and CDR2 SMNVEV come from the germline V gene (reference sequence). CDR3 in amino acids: CASKLTFPRADTQYF. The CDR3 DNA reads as TGTGCCAGCAAACTCACCTTCCCCAGGGCAGATACGCAGTATTTT.

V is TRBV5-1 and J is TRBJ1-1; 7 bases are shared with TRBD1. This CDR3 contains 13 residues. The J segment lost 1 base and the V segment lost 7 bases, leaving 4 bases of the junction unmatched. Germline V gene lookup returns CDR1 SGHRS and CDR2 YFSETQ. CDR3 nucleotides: TGCGCCAGCTCTGGACAGGCGAACACTGAAGCTTTCTTT. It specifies CASSGQANTEAFF. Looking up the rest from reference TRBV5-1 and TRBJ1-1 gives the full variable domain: KAGVTQTPRYLIKTRGQQVTLSCSPISGHRSVSWYQQTPGQGLQFLFEYFSETQRNKGNFPGRFSGRQFSNSRSEMNVSTLELGDSALYLCASSGQANTEAFFGQGTRLTVV.

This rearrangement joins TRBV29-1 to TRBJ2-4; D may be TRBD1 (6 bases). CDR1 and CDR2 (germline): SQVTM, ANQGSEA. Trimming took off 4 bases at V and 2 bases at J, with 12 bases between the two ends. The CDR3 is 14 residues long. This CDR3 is CSVAATGTKNIQYF. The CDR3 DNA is TGCAGCGTTGCCGCGACAGGTACCAAAAACATTCAGTACTTC.

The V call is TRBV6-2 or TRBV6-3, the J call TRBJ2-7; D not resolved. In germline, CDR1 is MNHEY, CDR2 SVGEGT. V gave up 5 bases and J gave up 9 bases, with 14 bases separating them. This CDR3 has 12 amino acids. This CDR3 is CASSTPGNSQYF. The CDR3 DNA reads TGTGCCAGCAGTACGCCGGGCAACTCGCAGTACTTC.

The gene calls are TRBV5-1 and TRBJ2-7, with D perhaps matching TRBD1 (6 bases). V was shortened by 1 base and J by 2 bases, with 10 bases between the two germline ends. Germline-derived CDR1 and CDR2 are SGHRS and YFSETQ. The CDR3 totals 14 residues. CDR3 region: CASSLQQGAYEQYF. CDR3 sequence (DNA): TGCGCCAGCAGCTTGCAACAGGGAGCCTACGAGCAGTACTTC.

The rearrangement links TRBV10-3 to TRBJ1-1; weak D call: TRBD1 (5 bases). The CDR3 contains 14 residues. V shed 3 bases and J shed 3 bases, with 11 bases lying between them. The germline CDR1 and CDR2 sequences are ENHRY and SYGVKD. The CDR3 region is CAISETGRDTEAFF. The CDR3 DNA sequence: TGTGCCATCAGTGAAACAGGTCGTGACACTGAAGCTTTCTTT.

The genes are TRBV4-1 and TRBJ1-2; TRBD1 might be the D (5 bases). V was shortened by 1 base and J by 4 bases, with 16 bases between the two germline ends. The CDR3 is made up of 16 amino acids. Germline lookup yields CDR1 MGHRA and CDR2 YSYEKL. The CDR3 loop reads CASSQAVAGSPYGYTF. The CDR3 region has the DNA TGCGCCAGCAGCCAAGCGGTCGCAGGGTCCCCCTATGGCTACACCTTC.

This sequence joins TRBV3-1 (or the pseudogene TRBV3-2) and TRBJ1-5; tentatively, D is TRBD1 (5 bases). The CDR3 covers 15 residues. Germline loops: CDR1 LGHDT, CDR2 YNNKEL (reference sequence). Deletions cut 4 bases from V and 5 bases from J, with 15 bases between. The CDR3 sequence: CASSPARGGDQPQHF. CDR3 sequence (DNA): TGTGCCAGCAGCCCAGCACGGGGAGGGGATCAGCCCCAGCATTTT.

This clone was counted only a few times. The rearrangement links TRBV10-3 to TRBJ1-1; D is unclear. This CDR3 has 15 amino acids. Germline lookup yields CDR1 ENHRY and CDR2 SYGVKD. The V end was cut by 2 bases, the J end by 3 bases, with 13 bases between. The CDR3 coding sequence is TGTGCCATCAGTGAGGTACGGTCTGGTCACACTGAAGCTTTCTTT. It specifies CAISEVRSGHTEAFF.

Here the CDR3 reads CASSINYGADTQYF. The CDR3 region has the DNA TGTGCCAGTAGTATTAATTACGGCGCAGATACGCAGTATTTT. The J gene is TRBJ2-3, the V gene TRBV19; D not certain. This CDR3 is built from 14 residues. V was pared by 3 bases and J by 4 bases, with 11 bases between. CDR1 is LNHDA, CDR2 SQIVND, per germline (reference sequence). The whole variable domain, filled in from reference TRBV19 and TRBJ2-3, reads DGGITQSPKYLFRKEGQNVTLSCEQNLNHDAMYWYRQDPGQGLRLIYYSQIVNDFQKGDIAEGYSVSREKKESFPLTVTSAQKNPTAFYLCASSINYGADTQYFGPGTRLTVL.

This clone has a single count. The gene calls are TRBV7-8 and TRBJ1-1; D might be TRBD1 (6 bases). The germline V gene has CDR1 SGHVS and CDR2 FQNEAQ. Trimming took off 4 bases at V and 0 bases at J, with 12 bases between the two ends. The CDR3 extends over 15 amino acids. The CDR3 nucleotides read TGTGCCAGCAGCTCACGGGGGGCCCTGAACACTGAAGCTTTCTTT. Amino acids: CASSSRGALNTEAFF. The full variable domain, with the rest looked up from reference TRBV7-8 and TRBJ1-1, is GAGVSQSPRYKVAKRGQDVALRCDPISGHVSLFWYQQALGQGPEFLTYFQNEAQLDKSGLPSDRFFAERPEGSVSTLKIQRTQQEDSAVYLCASSSRGALNTEAFFGQGTRLTVV.

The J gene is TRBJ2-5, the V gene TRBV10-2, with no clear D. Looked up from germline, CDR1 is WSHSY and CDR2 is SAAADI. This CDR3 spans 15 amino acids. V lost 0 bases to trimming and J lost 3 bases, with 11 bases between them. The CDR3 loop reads CASSESATLKETQYF. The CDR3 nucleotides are TGCGCCAGCAGTGAGTCGGCTACTTTAAAAGAGACCCAGTACTTC.

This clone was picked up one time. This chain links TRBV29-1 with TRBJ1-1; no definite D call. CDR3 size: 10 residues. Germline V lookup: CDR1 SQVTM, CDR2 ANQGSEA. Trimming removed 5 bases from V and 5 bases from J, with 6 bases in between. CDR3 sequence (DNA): TGCAGCGTTCAGACAACTGAAGCTTTCTTT. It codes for CSVQTTEAFF.

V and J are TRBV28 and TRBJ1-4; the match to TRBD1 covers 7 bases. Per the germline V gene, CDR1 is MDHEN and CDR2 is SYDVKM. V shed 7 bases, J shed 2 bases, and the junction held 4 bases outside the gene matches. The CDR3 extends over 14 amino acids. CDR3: CASTPGQTNEKLFF. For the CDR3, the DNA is TGTGCCAGCACCCCGGGACAGACTAATGAAAAACTGTTTTTT.

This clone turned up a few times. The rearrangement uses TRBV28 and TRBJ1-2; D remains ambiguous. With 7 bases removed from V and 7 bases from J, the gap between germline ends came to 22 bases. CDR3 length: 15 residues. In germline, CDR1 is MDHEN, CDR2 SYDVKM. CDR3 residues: CASTNPSVFYSGYTF. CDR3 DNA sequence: TGTGCCAGCACCAATCCCTCGGTCTTTTACTCTGGCTACACCTTC.

The CDR3 here is CASSLEQGISNSPLHF. CDR3 coding DNA: TGTGCCAGCAGTTTAGAACAGGGAATCAGTAATTCACCCCTCCACTTT. The chain has TRBV28 and TRBJ1-6, with D maybe TRBD1 (6 bases). V was pared by 2 bases and J by 6 bases, with 14 bases between. Germline V lookup: CDR1 MDHEN, CDR2 SYDVKM. This CDR3 is 16 amino acids long. The entire variable domain, with the rest obtained from reference TRBV28 and TRBJ1-6, is as follows: DVKVTQSSRYLVKRTGEKVFLECVQDMDHENMFWYRQDPGLGLRLIYFSYDVKMKEKGDIPEGYSVSREKKERFSLILESASTNQTSMYLCASSLEQGISNSPLHFGNGTRLTVT.

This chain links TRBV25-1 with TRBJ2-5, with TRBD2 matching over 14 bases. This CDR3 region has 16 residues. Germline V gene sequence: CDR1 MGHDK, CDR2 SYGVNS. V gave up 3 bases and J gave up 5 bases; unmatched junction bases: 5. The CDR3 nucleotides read TGTGCCAGCAGTGAGCGGACTAGCGGGAGGTTGGAGACCCAGTACTTC. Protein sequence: CASSERTSGRLETQYF.

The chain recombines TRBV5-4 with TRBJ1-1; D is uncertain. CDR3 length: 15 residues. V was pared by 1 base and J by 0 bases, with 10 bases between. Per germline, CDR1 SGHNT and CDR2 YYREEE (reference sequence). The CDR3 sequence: CASSLRGVMNTEAFF. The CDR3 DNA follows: TGTGCCAGCAGCTTGCGTGGGGTGATGAACACTGAAGCTTTCTTT.

The CDR3 is CASSVYQDYSNQPQHF. CDR3 in DNA: TGTGCCAGCAGTGTCTACCAGGACTATAGCAATCAGCCCCAGCATTTT. The rearrangement links TRBV2 to TRBJ1-5; D is unresolved. The CDR3 contains 16 residues. Deletions cut 4 bases from V and 0 bases from J, with 13 bases between. Germline assignment: CDR1 SNHLY and CDR2 FYNNEI.

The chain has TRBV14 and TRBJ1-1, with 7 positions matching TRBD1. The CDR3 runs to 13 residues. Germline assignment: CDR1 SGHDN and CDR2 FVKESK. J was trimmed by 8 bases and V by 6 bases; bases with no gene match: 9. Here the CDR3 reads CASRTGYGGEAFF. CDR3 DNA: TGTGCCAGCAGGACAGGGTACGGCGGAGAAGCTTTCTTT.